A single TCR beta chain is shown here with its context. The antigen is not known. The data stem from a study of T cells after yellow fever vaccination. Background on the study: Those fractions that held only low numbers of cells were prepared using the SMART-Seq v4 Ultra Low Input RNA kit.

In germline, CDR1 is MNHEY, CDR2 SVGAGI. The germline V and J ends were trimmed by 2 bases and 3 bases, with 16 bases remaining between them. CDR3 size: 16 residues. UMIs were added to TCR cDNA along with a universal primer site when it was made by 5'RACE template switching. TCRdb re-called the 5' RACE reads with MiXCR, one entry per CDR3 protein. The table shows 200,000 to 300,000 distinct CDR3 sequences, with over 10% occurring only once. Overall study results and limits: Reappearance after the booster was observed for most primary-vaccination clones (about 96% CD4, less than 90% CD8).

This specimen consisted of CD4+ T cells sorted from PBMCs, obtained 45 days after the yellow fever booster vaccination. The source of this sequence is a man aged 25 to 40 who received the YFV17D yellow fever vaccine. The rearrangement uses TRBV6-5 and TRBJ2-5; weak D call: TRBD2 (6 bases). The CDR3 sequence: CASSYPPGGIKETQYF. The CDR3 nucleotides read TGTGCCAGCAGTTACCCCCCTGGCGGGATTAAAGAGACCCAGTACTTC.